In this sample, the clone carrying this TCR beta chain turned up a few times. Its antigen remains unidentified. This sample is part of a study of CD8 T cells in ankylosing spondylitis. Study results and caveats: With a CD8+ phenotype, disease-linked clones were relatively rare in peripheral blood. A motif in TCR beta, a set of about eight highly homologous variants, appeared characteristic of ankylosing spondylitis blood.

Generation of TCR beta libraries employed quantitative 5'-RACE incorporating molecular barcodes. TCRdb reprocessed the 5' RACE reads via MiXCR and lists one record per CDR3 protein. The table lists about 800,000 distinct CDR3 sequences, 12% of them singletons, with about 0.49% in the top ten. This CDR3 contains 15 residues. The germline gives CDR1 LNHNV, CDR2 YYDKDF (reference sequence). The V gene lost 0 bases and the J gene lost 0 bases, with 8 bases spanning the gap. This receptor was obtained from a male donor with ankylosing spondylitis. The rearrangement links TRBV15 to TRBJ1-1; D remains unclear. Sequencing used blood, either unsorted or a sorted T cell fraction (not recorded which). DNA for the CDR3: TGTGCCACCAGCAGAGAGACTGGAATGAACACTGAAGCTTTCTTT. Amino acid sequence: CATSRETGMNTEAFF.